Shown below are 32 T cell receptor beta chains from a single sample sequenced in a study of blood T cell repertoires in COVID-19. Libraries were prepared by immunoSEQ multiplex PCR; TCRdb keeps only in-frame clonotypes and omits some of them. The sample contains 150,000 to 180,000 clones, around 79% of which appear only once. Sequenced input: peripheral blood. These receptors all come from a man older than 75 with acute or convalescent COVID-19.

A few counts support this clone. This chain links TRBV2 with TRBJ1-5, with 7 positions matching TRBD1. The ends lost 1 base at V and 4 bases at J; junction bases unmatched: 4. Germline-derived CDR1 and CDR2 are SNHLY and FYNNEI. The CDR3 consists of 15 residues. The CDR3 DNA reads as TGTGCCAGCAGTGAAGAGAACAGGGGAAATCAGCCCCAGCATTTT. Translating gives CASSEENRGNQPQHF. The full variable domain, completed using reference TRBV2 and TRBJ1-5, is EPEVTQTPSHQVTQMGQEVILRCVPISNHLYFYWYRQILGQKVEFLVSFYNNEISEKSEIFDDQFSVERPDGSNFTLKIRSTKLEDSAMYFCASSEENRGNQPQHFGDGTRLSIL.

The gene calls are TRBV3-1 (or the pseudogene TRBV3-2) and TRBJ2-2; D gene unclear. The V and J ends lost 3 bases and 3 bases respectively, with 11 bases between them. The CDR3 loop spans 15 amino acids. Germline values: CDR1 LGHDT, CDR2 YNNKEL (reference sequence). In nucleotides, the CDR3 is TGTGCCAGCAGCCATTCTGGGCCCGACACCGGGGAGCTGTTTTTT. It encodes CASSHSGPDTGELFF.

V is TRBV27 and J is TRBJ1-4; no clear D gene. This CDR3 comprises 14 residues. Germline loops: CDR1 MNHEY, CDR2 SMNVEV (reference sequence). V dropped 4 bases and J dropped 8 bases, with 14 bases sitting between them. CDR3 DNA sequence: TGTGCCAGCAGTTCCTTTTCGGGAAGCGAAAAACTGTTTTTT. This codes for CASSSFSGSEKLFF.

The chain recombines TRBV6-5 with TRBJ1-2; 8 bases are shared with TRBD1. CDR1 MNHEY and CDR2 SVGAGI come from the germline V gene. Trimming removed 6 bases from V and 4 bases from J; junction bases left unmatched: 7. The CDR3 length is 14 residues. The CDR3 DNA sequence: TGTGCCAGCAGGGTCGCAGGGGGCCCCTATGGCTACACCTTC. This sequence encodes CASRVAGGPYGYTF.

The V call is TRBV7-2, the J call TRBJ1-2; the match to TRBD1 covers 10 bases. The CDR3 has 15 amino acids. CDR1 and CDR2 (germline): SGHTA, FQGNSA. V dropped 5 bases and J dropped 5; count of bases not matched to a gene: 8. CDR3 in DNA: TGTGCCAGCAGCCCAACGAGGACAGGGGGTTATGGCTACACCTTC. Translating gives CASSPTRTGGYGYTF.

The CDR3 coding sequence is TGTGCCAGCGGACCGACAGGGGGCCGCACTGAAGCTTTCTTT. Translation gives CASGPTGGRTEAFF. This rearrangement joins TRBV28 to TRBJ1-1; 10 nucleotides agree with TRBD1. Germline V gene sequence: CDR1 MDHEN, CDR2 SYDVKM. CDR3 length: 14 amino acids. The V segment lost 8 bases and the J segment 4 bases; nucleotides outside the gene matches: 7.

This clone was counted once. This chain uses TRBV5-6 with TRBJ1-2; perhaps TRBD1 as D (6 bases). V lost 4 bases and J lost 7, with 11 bases in between. CDR3 length: 12 residues. Germline CDR1 reads SGHDT; CDR2 reads YYEEEE. In DNA form, the CDR3 reads TGTGCCAGCAGCCCACAGGGCTCTGGCTACACCTTC. Amino acids: CASSPQGSGYTF.

The chain recombines TRBV5-5 with TRBJ2-5, with D possibly being TRBD1 (5 bases). Trimming took off 0 bases at V and 1 base at J, with 7 bases between the two ends. This CDR3 has 14 amino acids. Germline CDR1 reads SGHKS; CDR2 reads YYEKEE (reference sequence). CDR3 region: CASSLAGFQETQYF. The CDR3 DNA is TGTGCCAGCAGCTTGGCAGGGTTCCAAGAGACCCAGTACTTC.

This clone was seen only a few times. The same CDR3 arises from other DNA sequences in this sample as well. The J gene is TRBJ1-5, the V gene TRBV29-1, with D possibly TRBD1 on 5 matching bases. CDR3 length: 12 amino acids. Trimming pared 4 bases from V and 5 bases from J, leaving 9 bases between. The germline V gene encodes CDR1 SQVTM and CDR2 ANQGSEA. In DNA, the CDR3 is TGCAGCGTTGGCGCCAGGGATCAGCCCCAGCATTTT. Translating gives CSVGARDQPQHF. The whole variable domain, filled in from reference TRBV29-1 and TRBJ1-5, reads SAVISQKPSRDICQRGTSLTIQCQVDSQVTMMFWYRQQPGQSLTLIATANQGSEATYESGFVIDKFPISRPNLTFSTLTVSNMSPEDSSIYLCSVGARDQPQHFGDGTRLSIL.

Only a few counts were recorded for this clone. The junction does not match germline at one end; this may be a read error. V gene TRBV7-7 combines with J gene TRBJ1-1, with a possible D match to TRBD1 (5 bases). The germline V gene encodes CDR1 SSHAT and CDR2 FNYEAQ (reference sequence). The CDR3 covers 13 residues. The chain's CDR3 is CASSLDRNTEAFF. CDR3 sequence (DNA): TGTGCTAGCAGCTTAGACAGGAACACTGAAGCTTTCTTT.

This clone turned up a few times. The chain is built from TRBV19 and TRBJ2-1, with 11 bases matching TRBD2. The CDR3 runs to 16 residues. Germline V gene lookup returns CDR1 LNHDA and CDR2 SQIVND (reference sequence). V gave up 5 bases and J gave up 7 bases; unmatched junction bases: 10. The CDR3 sequence is CASSPRTSGGRNEQFF. CDR3 nucleotide sequence: TGTGCCAGTAGTCCACGCACTAGCGGGGGAAGAAATGAGCAGTTCTTC.

The chain employs TRBV18 and TRBJ1-2; the D gene is possibly TRBD1 (6 bases). CDR3 length: 15 residues. Deletions cut 6 bases from V and 0 bases from J, with 14 bases between. CDR1 KGHSH and CDR2 LQKENI come from the germline V gene. CDR3 nucleotide sequence: TGTGCCAGCTCGCCGGACAGTGAAGCTAACTATGGCTACACCTTC. Its protein product is CASSPDSEANYGYTF.

V is TRBV10-3 and J is TRBJ2-3, with 11 bases matching TRBD2. Germline assignment: CDR1 ENHRY and CDR2 SYGVKD. V lost 4 bases, J lost 5 bases, and 8 bases stayed unmatched. The CDR3 extends over 16 amino acids. DNA for the CDR3: TGTGCCATCAGTGGCGGGGTAGCGGGGGGGCAAGATACGCAGTATTTT. Its translation: CAISGGVAGGQDTQYF.

The CDR3 region has the DNA TGTGCCAGCAGCTGGACAGGGGACACTGAAGCTTTCTTT. Translating gives CASSWTGDTEAFF. This chain connects TRBV6-5 to TRBJ1-1; 9 bases are a match to TRBD1. This CDR3 is 13 amino acids long. With 6 bases clipped from V and 3 bases from J, the junction kept 2 bases outside the gene matches. Germline CDR1 is MNHEY and CDR2 is SVGAGI.

The rearrangement uses TRBV24-1 and TRBJ2-1, with D possibly matching TRBD1 (6 bases). V gave up 5 bases and J gave up 9 bases, with 19 bases separating them. The CDR3 is 15 residues long. Germline CDR1 reads KGHDR; CDR2 reads SFDVKD. The CDR3 here is CATSVLGAGTSEQFF. The DNA of the CDR3 is TGTGCCACCAGTGTCCTGGGGGCAGGGACAAGTGAGCAGTTCTTC.

This clone came up a few times. The chain carries TRBV15 and TRBJ2-7, with 9 bases fitting TRBD1. This CDR3 contains 15 residues. The ends lost 0 bases at V and 10 bases at J; junction bases unmatched: 10. Germline V gives CDR1 LNHNV, CDR2 YYDKDF (reference sequence). CDR3 nucleotides: TGTGCCACCAGCAGAGATTTTTCGGGACAGGGTATACAGTACGTC. It translates to CATSRDFSGQGIQYV.

The rearrangement links TRBV11-3 to TRBJ2-3, with 8 bases identical to TRBD1. This CDR3 has 15 amino acids. Trimming cost V 3 bases and J 0 bases; bases outside gene matches: 2. Germline V gives CDR1 SGHNT, CDR2 YENEEA. In DNA form, the CDR3 reads TGTGCCAGCAGCTTCACAGGGGGGAGCACAGATACGCAGTATTTT. It translates to CASSFTGGSTDTQYF.

Only a few counts were recorded for this clone. The chain recombines TRBV29-1 with TRBJ1-4; D is unresolved. Germline CDR1 and CDR2: SQVTM and ANQGSEA. The CDR3 totals 11 residues. The V and J ends lost 7 bases and 10 bases respectively, with 13 bases between them. The CDR3 protein is CSGWMGGKLFF. The DNA for the CDR3 is TGCAGCGGTTGGATGGGAGGAAAACTGTTTTTT. The full variable domain, rest sourced from reference TRBV29-1 and TRBJ1-4, is SAVISQKPSRDICQRGTSLTIQCQVDSQVTMMFWYRQQPGQSLTLIATANQGSEATYESGFVIDKFPISRPNLTFSTLTVSNMSPEDSSIYLCSGWMGGKLFFGSGTQLSVL.

The gene calls are TRBV6-5 and TRBJ2-7; 8 positions agree with TRBD1. With 7 bases clipped from V and 5 bases from J, the junction kept 10 bases outside the gene matches. From germline, CDR1 is MNHEY and CDR2 SVGAGI. The CDR3 runs 14 residues. CDR3 residues: CASTQTGTGDEQYF. DNA of the CDR3: TGTGCCAGCACCCAGACAGGGACAGGTGACGAGCAGTACTTC.

J is TRBJ1-1 and V is TRBV28; 7 bases agree with TRBD1. The CDR3 has 16 amino acids. Germline V gene sequence: CDR1 MDHEN, CDR2 SYDVKM. Trimming cost V 6 bases and J 1 base; bases outside gene matches: 11. This chain's CDR3 is CASRVGGGPGNTEAFF. CDR3 DNA: TGTGCCAGCAGGGTAGGAGGGGGCCCCGGGAACACTGAAGCTTTCTTT.

The chain employs TRBV10-2 and TRBJ2-2; 10 bases are a match to TRBD2. From germline, CDR1 is WSHSY and CDR2 SAAADI. The CDR3 is 17 residues long. The V gene end was trimmed by 3 bases and the J gene end by 0 bases; junction bases not matched to a gene: 4. The CDR3: CASSDLAGASNTGELFF. CDR3 nucleotides: TGCGCCAGCAGTGACCTAGCGGGGGCTTCGAACACCGGGGAGCTGTTTTTT.

For the CDR3, the DNA is TGTGCCAGCAGCCCCAAGTCAGGGGGAAACACAGATACGCAGTATTTT. Translated: CASSPKSGGNTDTQYF. This rearrangement joins TRBV4-2 to TRBJ2-3; 7 nucleotides agree with TRBD1. V shed 4 bases and J 2 bases; nucleotides not matched to a gene: 9. Germline V gives CDR1 LGHNA, CDR2 YNFKEQ. This CDR3 contains 16 residues.

The rearrangement links TRBV6-5 to TRBJ1-1, with D maybe TRBD1 (5 bases). From germline, CDR1 is MNHEY and CDR2 SVGAGI. V was clipped by 6 bases and J by 1 base, with 12 bases between them. The CDR3 is 14 residues long. The CDR3 DNA sequence: TGTGCCAGCAGGGGTGTAGGGGAGAACACTGAAGCTTTCTTT. Protein product: CASRGVGENTEAFF.

The rearrangement uses TRBV18 and TRBJ2-3; 9 nucleotides line up with TRBD1. The CDR3 is 17 residues long. V lost 3 bases, J lost 1 base, and 8 bases stayed unmatched. CDR1 is KGHSH and CDR2 is LQKENI in the germline V gene. CDR3 loop: CASSPRGQGGGTDTQYF. In DNA form, the CDR3 reads TGTGCCAGCTCACCCAGGGGACAGGGAGGTGGCACAGATACGCAGTATTTT.

Only one count was recorded for this clone. The genes are TRBV3-1 (or the pseudogene TRBV3-2) and TRBJ1-1, with a possible D match to TRBD1 (6 bases). The CDR3 covers 13 residues. The germline V gene encodes CDR1 LGHDT and CDR2 YNNKEL (reference sequence). V was clipped by 4 bases and J by 7 bases, with 13 bases between them. The DNA of the CDR3 is TGTGCCAGCAGCCGAAGACAGGAAAGTGAAGCTTTCTTT. Its protein product is CASSRRQESEAFF.

This chain uses TRBV7-2 with TRBJ2-1, with 11 positions matching TRBD1. CDR3 length: 16 amino acids. Losses at the gene ends were 0 bases for V and 8 bases for J; bases not matched to a gene: 6. Germline V lookup: CDR1 SGHTA, CDR2 FQGNSA. CDR3 loop: CASSLAGTGGFHEQFF. DNA for the CDR3: TGTGCCAGCAGCTTAGCAGGGACAGGGGGGTTCCATGAGCAGTTCTTC. Filled out from reference TRBV7-2 and TRBJ2-1, the complete variable domain reads GAGVSQSPSNKVTEKGKDVELRCDPISGHTALYWYRQSLGQGLEFLIYFQGNSAPDKSGLPSDRFSAERTGGSVSTLTIQRTQQEDSAVYLCASSLAGTGGFHEQFFGPGTRLTVL.

V is TRBV11-3 and J is TRBJ2-5; D possibly corresponds to TRBD1 (6 bases). Trimming left V 5 bases short and J 5 bases short, with 12 bases between. CDR1 and CDR2 (germline): SGHNT, YENEEA. The CDR3 sequence is 13 residues long. The CDR3 bases are TGTGCCAGCAGCATCCGGGACACCGAGACCCAGTACTTC. This sequence encodes CASSIRDTETQYF. Supplemented by reference TRBV11-3 and TRBJ2-5, the full variable domain reads EAGVVQSPRYKIIEKKQPVAFWCNPISGHNTLYWYLQNLGQGPELLIRYENEEAVDDSQLPKDRFSAERLKGVDSTLKIQPAELGDSAVYLCASSIRDTETQYFGPGTRLLVL.

On this clone: One junction end disagrees with the germline gene, perhaps due to a read error. The chain carries TRBV12-3 or TRBV12-4 and TRBJ2-7, with 10 bases matching TRBD1. This CDR3 is 11 amino acids long. The CDR3 DNA reads TGTGCCAGCAGTTTGGGGGGACAGGGGCGGTTT. It specifies CASSLGGQGRF.

This chain links TRBV19 with TRBJ2-1; TRBD2 agrees at 10 bases. V lost 6 bases and J lost 5; bases outside the gene matches: 13. The CDR3 covers 17 residues. The V gene's germline CDR1 is LNHDA and CDR2 SQIVND (reference sequence). CDR3: CASRTGVAGGRDNEQFF. DNA of the CDR3: TGTGCCAGTAGGACTGGGGTAGCGGGGGGACGTGACAATGAGCAGTTCTTC.

The chain recombines TRBV7-2 with TRBJ2-3, with 9 bases matching TRBD2. Germline V lookup: CDR1 SGHTA, CDR2 FQGNSA. V lost 5 bases and J lost 1; bases outside the gene matches: 1. This CDR3 has 14 amino acids. The chain's CDR3 is CASSRTSGTDTQYF. CDR3 nucleotides: TGTGCCAGCAGCCGGACTAGCGGCACAGATACGCAGTATTTT.

The gene calls are TRBV11-3 and TRBJ2-1; 8 bases fit TRBD2. The CDR3 is 16 amino acids. In germline, CDR1 is SGHNT, CDR2 YENEEA. Trimming cost V 5 bases and J 7 bases; bases outside gene matches: 13. The CDR3 spells CASSPYGTSNGNEQFF. CDR3 nucleotides: TGTGCCAGCAGCCCTTACGGGACTAGTAATGGGAATGAGCAGTTCTTC.

The gene calls are TRBV19 and TRBJ1-3, with 10 bases matching TRBD1. The CDR3 contains 13 residues. Germline lookup yields CDR1 LNHDA and CDR2 SQIVND (reference sequence). V lost 8 bases, J lost 6 bases, and 4 bases stayed unmatched. In DNA, the CDR3 is TGTGCCAGTGGGACAGGGGACTTAAACACCATATATTTT. Residues: CASGTGDLNTIYF.